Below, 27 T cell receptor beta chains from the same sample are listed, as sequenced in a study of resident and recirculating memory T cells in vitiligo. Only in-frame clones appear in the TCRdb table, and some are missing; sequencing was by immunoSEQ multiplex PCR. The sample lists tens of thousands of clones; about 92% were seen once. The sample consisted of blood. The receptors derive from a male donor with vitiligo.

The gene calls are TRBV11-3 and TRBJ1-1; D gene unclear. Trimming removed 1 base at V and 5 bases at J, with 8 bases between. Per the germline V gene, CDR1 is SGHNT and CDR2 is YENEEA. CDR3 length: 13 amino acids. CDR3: CASSLGQKTEAFF. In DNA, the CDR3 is TGTGCCAGCAGCTTAGGGCAGAAGACTGAAGCTTTCTTT.

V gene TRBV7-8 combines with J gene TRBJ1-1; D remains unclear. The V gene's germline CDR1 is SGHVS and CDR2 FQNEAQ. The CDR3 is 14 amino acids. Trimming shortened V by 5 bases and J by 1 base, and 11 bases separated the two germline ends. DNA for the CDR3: TGTGCCAGCAGCCTCCGTACTTGGAACACTGAAGCTTTCTTT. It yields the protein CASSLRTWNTEAFF.

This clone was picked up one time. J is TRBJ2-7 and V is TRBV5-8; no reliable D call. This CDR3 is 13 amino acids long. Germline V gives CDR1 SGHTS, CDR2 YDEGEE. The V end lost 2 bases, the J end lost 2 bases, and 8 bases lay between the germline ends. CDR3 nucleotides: TGTGCCAGCAGCTTTCCGGGTACCTACGAGCAGTACTTC. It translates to CASSFPGTYEQYF.

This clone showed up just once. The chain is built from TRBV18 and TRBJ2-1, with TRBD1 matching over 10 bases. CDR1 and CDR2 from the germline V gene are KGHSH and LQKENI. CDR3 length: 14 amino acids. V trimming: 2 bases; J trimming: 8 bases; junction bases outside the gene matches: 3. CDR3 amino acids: CASSPGTGEDEQFF. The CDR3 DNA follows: TGTGCCAGCTCACCAGGGACAGGGGAGGATGAGCAGTTCTTC.

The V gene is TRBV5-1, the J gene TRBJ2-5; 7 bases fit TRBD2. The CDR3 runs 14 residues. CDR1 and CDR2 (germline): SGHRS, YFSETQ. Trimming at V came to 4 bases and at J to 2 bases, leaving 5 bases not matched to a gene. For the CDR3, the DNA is TGCGCCAGCAGCCACACTAGCGAACAAGAGACCCAGTACTTC. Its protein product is CASSHTSEQETQYF.

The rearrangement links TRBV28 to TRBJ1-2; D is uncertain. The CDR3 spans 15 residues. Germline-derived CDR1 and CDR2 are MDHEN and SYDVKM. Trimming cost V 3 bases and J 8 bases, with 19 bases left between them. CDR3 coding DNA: TGTGCCAGCAGTTTGGTGCCGGGGTTTGTAATGGGCTACACCTTC. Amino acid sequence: CASSLVPGFVMGYTF.

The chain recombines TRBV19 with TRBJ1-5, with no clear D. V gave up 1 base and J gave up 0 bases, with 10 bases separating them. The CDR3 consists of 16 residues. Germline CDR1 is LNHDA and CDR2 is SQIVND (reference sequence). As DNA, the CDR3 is TGTGCCAGTAGTATAGTAGGAGTTTATAGCAATCAGCCCCAGCATTTT. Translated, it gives CASSIVGVYSNQPQHF.

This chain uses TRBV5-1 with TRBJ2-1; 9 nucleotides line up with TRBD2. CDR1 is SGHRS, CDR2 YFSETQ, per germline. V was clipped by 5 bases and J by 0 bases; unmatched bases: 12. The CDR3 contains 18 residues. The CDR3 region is CASSTASGTHSSYNEQFF. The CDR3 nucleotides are TGCGCCAGCAGTACTGCTAGCGGGACACACAGCTCCTACAATGAGCAGTTCTTC.

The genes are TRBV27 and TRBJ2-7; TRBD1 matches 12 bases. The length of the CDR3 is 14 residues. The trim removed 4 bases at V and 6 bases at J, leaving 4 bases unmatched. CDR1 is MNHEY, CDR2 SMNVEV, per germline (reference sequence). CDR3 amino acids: CASSSWDRGPEQYF. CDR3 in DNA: TGTGCCAGCAGTTCCTGGGACAGGGGGCCCGAGCAGTACTTC.

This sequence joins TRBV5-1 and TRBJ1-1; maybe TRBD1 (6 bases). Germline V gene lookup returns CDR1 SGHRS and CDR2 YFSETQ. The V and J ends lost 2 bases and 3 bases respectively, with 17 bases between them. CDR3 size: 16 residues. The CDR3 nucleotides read TGCGCCAGCAGCTTTTTGGGGGCTGGGGGCCACACTGAAGCTTTCTTT. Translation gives CASSFLGAGGHTEAFF. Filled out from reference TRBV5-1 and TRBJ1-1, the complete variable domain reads KAGVTQTPRYLIKTRGQQVTLSCSPISGHRSVSWYQQTPGQGLQFLFEYFSETQRNKGNFPGRFSGRQFSNSRSEMNVSTLELGDSALYLCASSFLGAGGHTEAFFGQGTRLTVV.

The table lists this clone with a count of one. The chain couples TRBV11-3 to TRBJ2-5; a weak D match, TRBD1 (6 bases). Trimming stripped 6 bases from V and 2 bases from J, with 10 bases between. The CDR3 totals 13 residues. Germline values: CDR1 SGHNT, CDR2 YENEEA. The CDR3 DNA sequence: TGTGCCAGCAGAACTACAGGGCAAGAGACCCAGTACTTC. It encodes CASRTTGQETQYF. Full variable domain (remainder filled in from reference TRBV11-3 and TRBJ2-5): EAGVVQSPRYKIIEKKQPVAFWCNPISGHNTLYWYLQNLGQGPELLIRYENEEAVDDSQLPKDRFSAERLKGVDSTLKIQPAELGDSAVYLCASRTTGQETQYFGPGTRLLVL.

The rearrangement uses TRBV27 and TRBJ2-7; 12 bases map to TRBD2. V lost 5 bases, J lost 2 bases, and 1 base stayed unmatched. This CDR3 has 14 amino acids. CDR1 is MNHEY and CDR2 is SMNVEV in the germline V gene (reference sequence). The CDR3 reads CASSRLAGAYEQYF. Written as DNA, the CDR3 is TGTGCCAGCAGTAGACTAGCGGGAGCCTACGAGCAGTACTTC.

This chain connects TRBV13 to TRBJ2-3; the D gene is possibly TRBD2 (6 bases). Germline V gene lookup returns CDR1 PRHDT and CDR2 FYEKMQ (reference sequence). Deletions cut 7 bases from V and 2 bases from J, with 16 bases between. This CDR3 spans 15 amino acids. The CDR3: CASNGWAGITDTQYF. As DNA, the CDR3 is TGTGCCAGCAACGGGTGGGCGGGGATCACAGATACGCAGTATTTT.

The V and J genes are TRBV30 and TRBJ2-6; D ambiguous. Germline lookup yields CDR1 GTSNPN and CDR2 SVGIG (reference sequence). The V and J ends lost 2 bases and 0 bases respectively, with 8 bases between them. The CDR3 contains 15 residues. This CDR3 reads CAWSTAHSGANVLTF. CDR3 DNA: TGTGCCTGGAGTACAGCCCACTCTGGGGCCAACGTCCTGACTTTC.

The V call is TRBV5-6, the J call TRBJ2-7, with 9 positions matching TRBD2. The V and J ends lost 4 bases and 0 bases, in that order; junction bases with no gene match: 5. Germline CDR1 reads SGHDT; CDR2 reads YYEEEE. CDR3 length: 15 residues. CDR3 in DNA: TGTGCCAGCAGCCCGAGCGGGAGGATCTCCTACGAGCAGTACTTC. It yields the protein CASSPSGRISYEQYF.

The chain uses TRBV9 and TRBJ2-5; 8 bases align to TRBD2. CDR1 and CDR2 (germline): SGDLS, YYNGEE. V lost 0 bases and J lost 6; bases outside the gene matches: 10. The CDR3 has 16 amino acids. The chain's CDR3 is CASSVAPLAGGKTQYF. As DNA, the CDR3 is TGTGCCAGCAGCGTAGCCCCTCTCGCGGGAGGTAAGACCCAGTACTTC.

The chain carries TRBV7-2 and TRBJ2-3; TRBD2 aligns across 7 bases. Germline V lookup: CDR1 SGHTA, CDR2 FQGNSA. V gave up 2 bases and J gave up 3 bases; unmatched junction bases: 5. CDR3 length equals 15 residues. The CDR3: CASSLRRERTDTQYF. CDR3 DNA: TGTGCCAGCAGCTTAAGGCGGGAGAGAACAGATACGCAGTATTTT.

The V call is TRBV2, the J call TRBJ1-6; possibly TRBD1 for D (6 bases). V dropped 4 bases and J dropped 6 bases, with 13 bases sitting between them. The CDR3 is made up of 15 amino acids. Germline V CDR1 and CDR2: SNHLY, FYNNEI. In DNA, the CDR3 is TGTGCCAGCAGTGTACAGGGAGTGAGTAATTCACCCCTCCACTTT. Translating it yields CASSVQGVSNSPLHF.

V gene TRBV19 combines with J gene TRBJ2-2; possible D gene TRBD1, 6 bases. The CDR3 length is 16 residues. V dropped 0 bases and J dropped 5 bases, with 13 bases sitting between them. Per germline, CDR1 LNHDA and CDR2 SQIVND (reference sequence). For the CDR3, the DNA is TGTGCCAGTAGTATAGAGGCAGGGGTGTGGACCGGGGAGCTGTTTTTT. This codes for CASSIEAGVWTGELFF.

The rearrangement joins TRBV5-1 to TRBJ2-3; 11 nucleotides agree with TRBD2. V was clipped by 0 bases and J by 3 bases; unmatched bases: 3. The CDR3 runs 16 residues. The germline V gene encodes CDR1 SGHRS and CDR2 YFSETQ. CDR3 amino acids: CASSLGSSGRTDTQYF. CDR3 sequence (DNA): TGCGCCAGCAGCTTGGGGTCTAGCGGGAGGACAGATACGCAGTATTTT.

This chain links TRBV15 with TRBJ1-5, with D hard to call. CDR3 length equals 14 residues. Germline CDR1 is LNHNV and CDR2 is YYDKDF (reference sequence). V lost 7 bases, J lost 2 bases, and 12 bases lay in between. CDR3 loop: CATMVRGGNQPQHF. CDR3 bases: TGTGCCACCATGGTTCGGGGAGGCAATCAGCCCCAGCATTTT.

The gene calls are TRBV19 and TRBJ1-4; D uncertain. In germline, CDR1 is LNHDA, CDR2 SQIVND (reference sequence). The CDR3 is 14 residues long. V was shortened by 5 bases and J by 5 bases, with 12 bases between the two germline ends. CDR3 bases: TGTGCCAGTAGTCAATGGAAGGAGAATGAAAAACTGTTTTTT. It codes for CASSQWKENEKLFF.

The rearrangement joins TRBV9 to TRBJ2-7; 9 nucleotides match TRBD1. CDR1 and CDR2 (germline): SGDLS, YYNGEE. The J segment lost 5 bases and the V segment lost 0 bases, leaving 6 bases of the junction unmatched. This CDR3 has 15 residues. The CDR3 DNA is TGTGCCAGCAGCGTAGAGGGACAGGGTCCTCACGAGCAGTACTTC. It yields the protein CASSVEGQGPHEQYF.

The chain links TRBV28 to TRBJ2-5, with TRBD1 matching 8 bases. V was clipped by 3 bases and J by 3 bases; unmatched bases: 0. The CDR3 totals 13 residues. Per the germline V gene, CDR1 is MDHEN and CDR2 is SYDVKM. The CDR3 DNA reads TGTGCCAGCAGTTTGGACAGGGAAGAGACCCAGTACTTC. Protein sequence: CASSLDREETQYF. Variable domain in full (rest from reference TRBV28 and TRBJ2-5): DVKVTQSSRYLVKRTGEKVFLECVQDMDHENMFWYRQDPGLGLRLIYFSYDVKMKEKGDIPEGYSVSREKKERFSLILESASTNQTSMYLCASSLDREETQYFGPGTRLLVL.

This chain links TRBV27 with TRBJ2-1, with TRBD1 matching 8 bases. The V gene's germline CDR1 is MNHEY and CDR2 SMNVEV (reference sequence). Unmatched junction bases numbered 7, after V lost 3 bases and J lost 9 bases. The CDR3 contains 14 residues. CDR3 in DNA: TGTGCCAGCAGTTTTTTAGGACAGGGCGGTGAGCAGTTCTTC. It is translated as CASSFLGQGGEQFF.

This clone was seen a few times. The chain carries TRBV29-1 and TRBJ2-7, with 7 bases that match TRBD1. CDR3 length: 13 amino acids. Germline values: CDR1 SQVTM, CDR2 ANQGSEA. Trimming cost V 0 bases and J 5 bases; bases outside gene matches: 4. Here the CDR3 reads CSVEDLQGDEQYF. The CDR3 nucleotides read TGCAGCGTTGAAGATCTTCAGGGGGACGAGCAGTACTTC.

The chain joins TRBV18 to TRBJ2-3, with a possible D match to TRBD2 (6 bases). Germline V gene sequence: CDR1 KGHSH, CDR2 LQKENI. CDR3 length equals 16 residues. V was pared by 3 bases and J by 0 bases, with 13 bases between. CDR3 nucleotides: TGTGCCAGCTCACCGCTCAGGAGGGGAAGCACAGATACGCAGTATTTT. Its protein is CASSPLRRGSTDTQYF. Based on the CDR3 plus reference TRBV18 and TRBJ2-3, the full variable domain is NAGVMQNPRHLVRRRGQEARLRCSPMKGHSHVYWYRQLPEEGLKFMVYLQKENIIDESGMPKERFSAEFPKEGPSILRIQQVVRGDSAAYFCASSPLRRGSTDTQYFGPGTRLTVL.